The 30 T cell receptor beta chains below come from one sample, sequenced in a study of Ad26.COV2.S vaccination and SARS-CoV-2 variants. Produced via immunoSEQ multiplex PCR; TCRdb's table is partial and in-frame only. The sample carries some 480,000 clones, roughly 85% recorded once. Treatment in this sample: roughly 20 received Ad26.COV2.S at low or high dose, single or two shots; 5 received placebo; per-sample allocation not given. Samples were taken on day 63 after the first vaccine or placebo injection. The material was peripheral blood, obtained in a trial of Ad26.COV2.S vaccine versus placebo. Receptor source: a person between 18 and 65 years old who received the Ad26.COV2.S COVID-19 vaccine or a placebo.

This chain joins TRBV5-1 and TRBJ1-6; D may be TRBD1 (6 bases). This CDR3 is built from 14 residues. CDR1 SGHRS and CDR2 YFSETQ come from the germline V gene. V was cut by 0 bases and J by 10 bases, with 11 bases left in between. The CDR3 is CASSLVQGGSPLHF. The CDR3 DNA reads TGCGCCAGCAGCTTGGTACAGGGAGGGTCACCCCTCCACTTT.

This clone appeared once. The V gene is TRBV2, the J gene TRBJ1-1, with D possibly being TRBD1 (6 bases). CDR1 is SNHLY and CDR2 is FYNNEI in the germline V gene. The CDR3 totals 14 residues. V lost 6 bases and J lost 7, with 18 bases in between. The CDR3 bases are TGTGCCAGCAGACACCGGACGGGACAAGGTGAAGCTTTCTTT. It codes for CASRHRTGQGEAFF.

The CDR3 DNA reads as TGTGCCAGCAGCTTGATCTCAGGGAACACCGGGGAGCTGTTTTTT. Its translation is CASSLISGNTGELFF. This chain joins TRBV7-2 and TRBJ2-2; D ambiguous. The germline V gene has CDR1 SGHTA and CDR2 FQGNSA. The CDR3 spans 15 residues. V lost 3 bases to trimming and J lost 1 base, with 9 bases between them.

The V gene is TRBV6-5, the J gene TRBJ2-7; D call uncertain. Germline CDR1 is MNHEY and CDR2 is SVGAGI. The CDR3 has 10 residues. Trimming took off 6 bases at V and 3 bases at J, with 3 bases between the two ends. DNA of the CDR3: TGTGCCAGCAGAGACTACGAGCAGTACTTC. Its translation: CASRDYEQYF.

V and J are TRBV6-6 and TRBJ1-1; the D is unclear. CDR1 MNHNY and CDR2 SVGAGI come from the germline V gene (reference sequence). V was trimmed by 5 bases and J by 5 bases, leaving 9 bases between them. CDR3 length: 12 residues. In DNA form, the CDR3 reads TGTGCCAGCAGTCTAACTGGGACTGAAGCTTTCTTT. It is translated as CASSLTGTEAFF.

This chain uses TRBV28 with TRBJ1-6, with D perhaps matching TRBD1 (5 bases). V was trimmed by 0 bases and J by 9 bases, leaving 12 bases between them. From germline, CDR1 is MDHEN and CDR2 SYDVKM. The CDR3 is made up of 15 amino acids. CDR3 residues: CASSLWQGEGSPLHF. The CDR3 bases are TGTGCCAGCAGTTTATGGCAGGGAGAGGGTTCACCCCTCCACTTT.

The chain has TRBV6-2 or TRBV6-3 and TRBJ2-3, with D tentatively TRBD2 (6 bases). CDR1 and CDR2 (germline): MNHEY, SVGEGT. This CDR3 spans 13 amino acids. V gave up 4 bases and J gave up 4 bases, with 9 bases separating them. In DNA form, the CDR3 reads TGTGCCAGCAGTTGGACTAAGGCAGATACGCAGTATTTT. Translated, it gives CASSWTKADTQYF.

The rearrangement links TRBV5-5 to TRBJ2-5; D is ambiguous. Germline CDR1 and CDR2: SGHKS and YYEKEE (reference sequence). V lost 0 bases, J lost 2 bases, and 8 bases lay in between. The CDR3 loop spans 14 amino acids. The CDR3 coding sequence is TGTGCCAGCAGCTTGGTAGGCCTACAAGAGACCCAGTACTTC. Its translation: CASSLVGLQETQYF.

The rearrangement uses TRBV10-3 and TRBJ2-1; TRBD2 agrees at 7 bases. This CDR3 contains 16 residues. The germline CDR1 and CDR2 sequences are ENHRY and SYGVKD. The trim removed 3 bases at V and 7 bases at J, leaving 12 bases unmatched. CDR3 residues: CAISDEGRGMGNEQFF. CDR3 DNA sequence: TGTGCCATCAGTGATGAAGGGAGGGGAATGGGGAATGAGCAGTTCTTC.

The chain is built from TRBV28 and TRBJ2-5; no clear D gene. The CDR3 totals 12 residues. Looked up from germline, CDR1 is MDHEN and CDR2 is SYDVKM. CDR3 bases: TGTGCTACTAACCTTATCGGAGAGACCCAGTACTTC. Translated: CATNLIGETQYF.

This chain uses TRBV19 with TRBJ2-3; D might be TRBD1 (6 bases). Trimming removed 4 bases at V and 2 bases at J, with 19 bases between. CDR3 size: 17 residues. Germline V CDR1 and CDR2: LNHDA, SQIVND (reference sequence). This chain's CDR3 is CASSTIDRSSPTDTQYF. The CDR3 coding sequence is TGTGCCAGTAGTACGATTGACAGGAGTAGCCCCACAGATACGCAGTATTTT.

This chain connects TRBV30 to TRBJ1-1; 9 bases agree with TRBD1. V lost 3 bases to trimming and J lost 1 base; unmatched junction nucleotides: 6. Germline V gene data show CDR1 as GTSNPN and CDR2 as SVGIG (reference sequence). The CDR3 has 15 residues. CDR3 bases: TGTGCCTGGAGCCTTAGGACAGGGGCGAACACTGAAGCTTTCTTT. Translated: CAWSLRTGANTEAFF.

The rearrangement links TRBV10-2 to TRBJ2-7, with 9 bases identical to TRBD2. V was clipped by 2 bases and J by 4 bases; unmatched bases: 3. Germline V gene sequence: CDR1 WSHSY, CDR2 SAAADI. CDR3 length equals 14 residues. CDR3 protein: CASSEAGGLYEQYF. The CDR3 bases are TGCGCCAGCAGTGAGGCGGGAGGGCTGTACGAGCAGTACTTC.

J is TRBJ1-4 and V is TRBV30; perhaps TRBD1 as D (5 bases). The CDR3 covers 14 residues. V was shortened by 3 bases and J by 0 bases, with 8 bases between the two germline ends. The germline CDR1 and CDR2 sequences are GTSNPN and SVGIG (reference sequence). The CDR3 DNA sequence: TGTGCCTGGAGCCAGGGTGCAACTAATGAAAAACTGTTTTTT. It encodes CAWSQGATNEKLFF.

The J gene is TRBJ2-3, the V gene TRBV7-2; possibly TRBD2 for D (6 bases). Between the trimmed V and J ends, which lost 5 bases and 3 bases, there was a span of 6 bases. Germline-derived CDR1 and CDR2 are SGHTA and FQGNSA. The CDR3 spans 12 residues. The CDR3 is CASSGTTDTQYF. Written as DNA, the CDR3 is TGTGCCAGCAGCGGGACTACAGATACGCAGTATTTT.

CDR3 sequence reads: CASSFYRGLGGNTIYF. For the CDR3, the DNA is TGTGCCAGCAGCTTTTACAGGGGGCTAGGGGGAAACACCATATATTTT. This sequence joins TRBV7-2 and TRBJ1-3, with 9 positions matching TRBD1. The CDR3 is 16 residues long. Germline V gene sequence: CDR1 SGHTA, CDR2 FQGNSA. The trim removed 3 bases at V and 4 bases at J, leaving 7 bases unmatched.

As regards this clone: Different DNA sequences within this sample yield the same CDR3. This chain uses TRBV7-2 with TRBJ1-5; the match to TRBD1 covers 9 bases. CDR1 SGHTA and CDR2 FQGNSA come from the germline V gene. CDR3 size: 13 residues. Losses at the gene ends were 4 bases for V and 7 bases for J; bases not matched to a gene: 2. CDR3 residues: CASSYRGQQPQHF. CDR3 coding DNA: TGTGCCAGCAGCTACAGGGGGCAACAGCCCCAGCATTTT.

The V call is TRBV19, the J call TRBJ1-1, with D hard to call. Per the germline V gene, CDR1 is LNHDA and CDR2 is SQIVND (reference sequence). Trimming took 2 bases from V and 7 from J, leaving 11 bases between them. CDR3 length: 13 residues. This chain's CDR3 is CASSISLGFEAFF. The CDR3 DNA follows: TGTGCCAGTAGTATAAGTTTGGGTTTTGAAGCTTTCTTT.

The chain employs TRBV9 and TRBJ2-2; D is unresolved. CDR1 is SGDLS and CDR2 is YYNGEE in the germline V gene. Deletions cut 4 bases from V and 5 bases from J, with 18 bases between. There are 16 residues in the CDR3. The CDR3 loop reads CASSPVSHTRTGELFF. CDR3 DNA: TGTGCCAGCAGCCCCGTGTCGCATACGAGGACCGGGGAGCTGTTTTTT.

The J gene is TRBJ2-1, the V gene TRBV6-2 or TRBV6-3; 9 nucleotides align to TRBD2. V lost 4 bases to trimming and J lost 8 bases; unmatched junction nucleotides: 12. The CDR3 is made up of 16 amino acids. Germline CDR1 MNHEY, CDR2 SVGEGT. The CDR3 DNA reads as TGTGCCAGCAGTTTCGCCTTGGCGGGAGGGCCGTATGAGCAGTTCTTC. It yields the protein CASSFALAGGPYEQFF.

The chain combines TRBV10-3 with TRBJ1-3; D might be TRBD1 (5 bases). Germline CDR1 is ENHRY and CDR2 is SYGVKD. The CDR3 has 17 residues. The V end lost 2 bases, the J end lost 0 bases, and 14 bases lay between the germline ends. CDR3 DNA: TGTGCCATCAGTGAGGGTCGGGGCCGAGGCTCTGGAAACACCATATATTTT. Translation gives CAISEGRGRGSGNTIYF.

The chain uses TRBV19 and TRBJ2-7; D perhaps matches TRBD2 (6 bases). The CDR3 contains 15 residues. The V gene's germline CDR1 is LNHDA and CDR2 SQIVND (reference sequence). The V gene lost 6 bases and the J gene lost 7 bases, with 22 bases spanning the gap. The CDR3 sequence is CASSATGLPSGEQYF. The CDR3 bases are TGTGCCAGTAGCGCTACGGGACTGCCGTCGGGTGAGCAGTACTTC.

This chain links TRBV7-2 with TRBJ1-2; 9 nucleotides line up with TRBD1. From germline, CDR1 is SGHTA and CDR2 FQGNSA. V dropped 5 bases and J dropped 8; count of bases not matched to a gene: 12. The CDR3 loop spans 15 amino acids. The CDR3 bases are TGTGCCAGCAGCCTGGGGACAGGGACCATTTGGGGCTACACCTTC. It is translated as CASSLGTGTIWGYTF.

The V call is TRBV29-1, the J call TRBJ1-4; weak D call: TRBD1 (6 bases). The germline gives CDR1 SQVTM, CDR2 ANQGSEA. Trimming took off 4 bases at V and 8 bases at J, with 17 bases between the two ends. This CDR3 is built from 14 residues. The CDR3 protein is CSVVITGQGEKLFF. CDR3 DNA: TGCAGCGTTGTTATTACGGGACAAGGGGAAAAACTGTTTTTT.

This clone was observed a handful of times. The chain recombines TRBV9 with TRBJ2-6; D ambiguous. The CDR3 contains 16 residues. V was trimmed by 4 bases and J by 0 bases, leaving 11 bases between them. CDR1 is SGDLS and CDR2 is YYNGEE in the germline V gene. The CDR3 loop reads CASSPRVVSGANVLTF. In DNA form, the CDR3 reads TGTGCCAGCAGCCCGAGAGTGGTCTCTGGGGCCAACGTCCTGACTTTC.

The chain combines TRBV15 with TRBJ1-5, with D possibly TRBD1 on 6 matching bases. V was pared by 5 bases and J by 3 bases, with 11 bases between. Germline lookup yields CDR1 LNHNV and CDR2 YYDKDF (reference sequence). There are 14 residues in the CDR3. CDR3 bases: TGTGCCACCAGCCCGGGACAAGACAATCAGCCCCAGCATTTT. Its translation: CATSPGQDNQPQHF.

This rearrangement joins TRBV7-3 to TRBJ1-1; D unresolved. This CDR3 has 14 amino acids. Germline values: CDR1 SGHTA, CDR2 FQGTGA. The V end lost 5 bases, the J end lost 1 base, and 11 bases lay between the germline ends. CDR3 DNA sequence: TGTGCCAGCAGCCCTATTGGGGAGAACACTGAAGCTTTCTTT. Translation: CASSPIGENTEAFF.

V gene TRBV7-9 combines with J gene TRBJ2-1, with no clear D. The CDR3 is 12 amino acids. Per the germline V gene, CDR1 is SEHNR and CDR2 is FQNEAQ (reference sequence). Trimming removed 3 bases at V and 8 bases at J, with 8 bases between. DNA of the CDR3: TGTGCCAGCAGCTTGGGATATGATGAGCAGTTCTTC. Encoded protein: CASSLGYDEQFF.

This CDR3 is CASSVEGSGNTIYF. Written as DNA, the CDR3 is TGTGCCAGCAGCGTAGAGGGCTCTGGAAACACCATATATTTT. The chain recombines TRBV9 with TRBJ1-3; D not certain. V lost 0 bases and J lost 0, with 4 bases in between. CDR3 length: 14 residues. Germline CDR1 is SGDLS and CDR2 is YYNGEE.

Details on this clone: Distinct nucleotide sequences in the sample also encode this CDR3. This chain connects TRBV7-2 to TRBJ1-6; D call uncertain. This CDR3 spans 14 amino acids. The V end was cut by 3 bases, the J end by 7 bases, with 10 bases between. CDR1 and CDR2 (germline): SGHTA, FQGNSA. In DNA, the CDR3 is TGTGCCAGCAGCTTGGCAGCGCTGAATTCACCCCTCCACTTT. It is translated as CASSLAALNSPLHF. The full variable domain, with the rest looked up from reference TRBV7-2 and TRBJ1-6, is GAGVSQSPSNKVTEKGKDVELRCDPISGHTALYWYRQSLGQGLEFLIYFQGNSAPDKSGLPSDRFSAERTGGSVSTLTIQRTQQEDSAVYLCASSLAALNSPLHFGNGTRLTVT.